This paragraph covers one TCR beta chain sequence. The record originates from a study of cytomegalovirus exposure and HLA in healthy donors. The protocol was immunoSEQ multiplex PCR, while the TCRdb copy is restricted to in-frame clones and leaves out a portion. Counted here are 68,000 or so clones, 95% to 97% occurring once; the ten biggest clones make up around 2.2%. Germline assignment: CDR1 ENHRY and CDR2 SYGVKD. The CDR3 runs 17 residues. Trimming removed 2 bases from V and 0 bases from J, with 14 bases in between. Donors were drawn from the approximately 120-subject validation cohort, separate from the approximately 670-subject first cohort.

Sequencing was carried out using PBMCs. This receptor was taken from a man younger than 30 in good health and CMV-seronegative. This chain links TRBV10-3 with TRBJ1-3; D possibly corresponds to TRBD1 (5 bases). CDR3 sequence reads: CAISEPGLPSSGNTIYF. CDR3 DNA: TGTGCCATCAGTGAGCCGGGACTCCCGAGCTCTGGAAACACCATATATTTT.